This entry lists 5 T cell receptor beta chains sequenced from one sample in a study of T cell responses to AZD1222 COVID-19 vaccine. Generated by immunoSEQ multiplex PCR, the TCRdb table keeps only in-frame clones and is missing some. The sample has 45,000 to 55,000 clones; around 84% are singletons. The material was peripheral blood, obtained on day 0 of AZD1222 vaccination. The receptors originated from an adult in good health.

This clone was detected once. The V call is TRBV4-3, the J call TRBJ2-2, with 7 bases aligning to TRBD2. V lost 2 bases to trimming and J lost 1 base; unmatched junction nucleotides: 7. There are 17 residues in the CDR3. Germline assignment: CDR1 LGHNA and CDR2 YSLEER. The CDR3 sequence is CASSQSPGGVNTGELFF. The CDR3 region has the DNA TGCGCCAGCAGCCAATCCCCTGGGGGGGTGAACACCGGGGAGCTGTTTTTT.

This chain joins TRBV24-1 and TRBJ2-1, with 9 positions matching TRBD2. The CDR3 runs to 16 residues. Losses at the gene ends were 0 bases for V and 9 bases for J; bases not matched to a gene: 8. Germline CDR1 is KGHDR and CDR2 is SFDVKD. The CDR3 DNA is TGTGCCACCAGTGATTTGATGGCGGGAGGGCCGAGTGAGCAGTTCTTC. This encodes CATSDLMAGGPSEQFF.

The chain has TRBV28 and TRBJ1-2; D not resolved. This CDR3 has 12 residues. V lost 7 bases and J 4 bases, leaving 10 bases between the germline ends. Germline V gene data show CDR1 as MDHEN and CDR2 as SYDVKM. CDR3 loop: CASITVGYGYTF. The CDR3 coding sequence is TGTGCCAGCATAACGGTGGGCTATGGCTACACCTTC.

The gene calls are TRBV15 and TRBJ1-1; D is ambiguous. The germline CDR1 and CDR2 sequences are LNHNV and YYDKDF (reference sequence). The CDR3 is made up of 11 amino acids. Trimming took off 5 bases at V and 7 bases at J, with 8 bases between the two ends. CDR3 sequence reads: CATSWMDEAFF. As DNA, the CDR3 is TGTGCCACCAGCTGGATGGATGAAGCTTTCTTT.

Only a few counts were recorded for this clone. The chain carries TRBV29-1 and TRBJ2-7; the D is unclear. With 3 bases removed from V and 0 bases from J, the gap between germline ends came to 9 bases. The CDR3 runs to 13 residues. Germline CDR1 and CDR2: SQVTM and ANQGSEA. CDR3 bases: TGCAGCGTTGAGGACCGGAGCTCCTACGAGCAGTACTTC. Its translation: CSVEDRSSYEQYF.